Each of the 24 T cell receptor beta chains below was sequenced from the same sample in a study of cytomegalovirus exposure and HLA in healthy donors. Both 60 Vbeta primers and 13 Jbeta primers went into the PCR. Sequencing was performed with immunoSEQ multiplex PCR; in TCRdb, only in-frame clones are kept and a portion is missing. The sample has 220,000 or so clones; under 80% are singletons. The sample consisted of PBMCs. Every receptor here comes from a woman in her thirties in good health and CMV-seronegative.

V and J are TRBV6-5 and TRBJ2-1; 7 nucleotides align to TRBD1. CDR1 and CDR2 (germline): MNHEY, SVGAGI. V shed 6 bases, J shed 7 bases, and the junction held 12 bases outside the gene matches. This CDR3 has 15 residues. The CDR3 loop reads CASRPGTVLRNEQFF. Written as DNA, the CDR3 is TGTGCCAGCAGACCGGGGACAGTGCTTCGGAATGAGCAGTTCTTC.

This clone showed up just a few times. The J gene is TRBJ1-2, the V gene TRBV6-5; D is unresolved. The germline V gene has CDR1 MNHEY and CDR2 SVGAGI. Trimming stripped 0 bases from V and 7 bases from J, with 18 bases between. The CDR3 has 16 amino acids. This CDR3 is CASSYSSAGRTLGYTF. CDR3 DNA: TGTGCCAGCAGTTACTCGTCGGCAGGTCGAACCCTTGGCTACACCTTC.

This chain links TRBV30 with TRBJ1-1; the D gene is possibly TRBD1 (5 bases). The V gene's germline CDR1 is GTSNPN and CDR2 SVGIG (reference sequence). The CDR3 runs 12 residues. V lost 0 bases and J 9 bases, leaving 11 bases between the germline ends. The CDR3 is CAWSVRGGKAFF. As DNA, the CDR3 is TGTGCCTGGAGTGTACGGGGGGGAAAAGCTTTCTTT.

V usage is TRBV6-1 and J usage is TRBJ1-2, with TRBD1 matching over 9 bases. Trimming at V came to 6 bases and at J to 6 bases, leaving 5 bases not matched to a gene. CDR1 and CDR2 from the germline V gene are MNHNS and SASEGT. The CDR3 has 13 amino acids. CDR3: CASRPRDRDGYTF. The CDR3 DNA reads TGTGCCAGCAGACCCCGGGACAGGGATGGCTACACCTTC.

This chain uses TRBV6-1 with TRBJ2-5; TRBD2 matches 9 bases. TRBJ2-7 explains the end of the DNA better; the J call may be wrong. This CDR3 spans 14 amino acids. The germline V gene encodes CDR1 MNHNS and CDR2 SASEGT. The CDR3 protein is CASSIAGAPYEQYF. The CDR3 DNA sequence: TGTGCCAGCAGTATAGCGGGGGCCCCCTACGAGCAGTACTTC.

V is TRBV19 and J is TRBJ2-1; 8 nucleotides match TRBD2. This CDR3 has 19 amino acids. CDR1 is LNHDA, CDR2 SQIVND, per germline (reference sequence). With 0 bases clipped from V and 0 bases from J, the junction kept 10 bases outside the gene matches. CDR3 in amino acids: CASSIEYGGAVSSYNEQFF. The CDR3 DNA is TGTGCCAGTAGTATAGAGTACGGGGGGGCCGTTAGCTCCTACAATGAGCAGTTCTTC.

This chain joins TRBV10-1 and TRBJ2-1, with 7 bases aligning to TRBD2. The CDR3 loop spans 15 amino acids. Germline-derived CDR1 and CDR2 are WNHNN and SYGVQD (reference sequence). V lost 4 bases, J lost 7 bases, and 10 bases stayed unmatched. The CDR3, as DNA: TGCGCCAGCAGTGGGACGGGACTATTGGGGAATGAGCAGTTCTTC. Amino acid sequence: CASSGTGLLGNEQFF.

The chain recombines TRBV9 with TRBJ2-1; maybe TRBD2 (7 bases). Trimming took off 0 bases at V and 7 bases at J, with 17 bases between the two ends. Germline CDR1 and CDR2: SGDLS and YYNGEE. CDR3 size: 16 residues. CDR3 sequence (DNA): TGTGCCAGCAGCGTAGTTGGGGGGGCCGGGGGGAATGAGCAGTTCTTC. Its translation is CASSVVGGAGGNEQFF. The whole variable domain, remainder taken from reference TRBV9 and TRBJ2-1, is DSGVTQTPKHLITATGQRVTLRCSPRSGDLSVYWYQQSLDQGLQFLIQYYNGEERAKGNILERFSAQQFPDLHSELNLSSLELGDSALYFCASSVVGGAGGNEQFFGPGTRLTVL.

This chain links TRBV2 with TRBJ1-2; 11 positions agree with TRBD1. The CDR3 is made up of 15 amino acids. Germline trimming cut 5 bases from V and 6 bases from J; bases unmatched to any gene: 8. CDR1 and CDR2 (germline): SNHLY, FYNNEI. CDR3 residues: CASSTGTGGGNGYTF. The CDR3 DNA follows: TGTGCCAGCAGTACCGGGACAGGGGGAGGAAATGGCTACACCTTC.

The rearrangement links TRBV27 to TRBJ2-3; D might be TRBD2 (6 bases). Germline CDR1 reads MNHEY; CDR2 reads SMNVEV (reference sequence). CDR3 length: 15 amino acids. Between the trimmed V and J ends, which lost 7 bases and 4 bases, there was a span of 18 bases. CDR3 loop: CASIPTSNGADTQYF. DNA for the CDR3: TGTGCCAGCATCCCCACTAGCAACGGGGCAGATACGCAGTATTTT.

V and J are TRBV7-2 and TRBJ2-7; 8 nucleotides match TRBD1. The CDR3 contains 14 residues. V was pared by 3 bases and J by 3 bases, with 4 bases of the junction left unmatched. CDR1 and CDR2 from the germline V gene are SGHTA and FQGNSA. The CDR3 DNA reads TGTGCCAGCAGCTTCGCCGGGACAGGCTACGAGCAGTACTTC. This gives the protein CASSFAGTGYEQYF.

V usage is TRBV19 and J usage is TRBJ2-5; D call uncertain. The CDR3 runs 14 residues. Germline assignment: CDR1 LNHDA and CDR2 SQIVND (reference sequence). With 3 bases removed from V and 7 bases from J, the gap between germline ends came to 15 bases. Here the CDR3 reads CASSIQAQPRTQYF. The CDR3 DNA is TGTGCCAGTAGTATTCAGGCCCAGCCAAGGACCCAGTACTTC.

The V and J genes are TRBV14 and TRBJ1-2, with unresolved D. The CDR3 runs to 12 residues. The germline CDR1 and CDR2 sequences are SGHDN and FVKESK. With 1 base removed from V and 4 bases from J, the gap between germline ends came to 4 bases. The CDR3 bases are TGTGCCAGCAGCCAAGGACTCTATGGCTACACCTTC. This translates into CASSQGLYGYTF.

The CDR3 protein is CASSQDWATEAFF. The DNA for the CDR3 is TGTGCCAGCAGCCAAGACTGGGCCACTGAAGCTTTCTTT. The V gene is TRBV4-2, the J gene TRBJ1-1; D remains unclear. The CDR3 runs 13 residues. V gave up 0 bases and J gave up 4 bases, with 6 bases separating them. The germline V gene encodes CDR1 LGHNA and CDR2 YNFKEQ.

This chain's CDR3 is CASSVTSGGDYEQFF. DNA for the CDR3: TGTGCCAGCAGCGTGACTAGCGGGGGGGATTATGAGCAGTTCTTC. The J gene is TRBJ2-1, the V gene TRBV7-3; 14 bases agree with TRBD2. Per germline, CDR1 SGHTA and CDR2 FQGTGA. The V segment lost 5 bases and the J segment 8 bases; nucleotides outside the gene matches: 5. The CDR3 sequence is 15 residues long.

This clone has just a few counts. V gene TRBV11-3 combines with J gene TRBJ2-5, with TRBD2 matching 9 bases. Unmatched junction bases numbered 13, after V lost 5 bases and J lost 3 bases. The germline V gene has CDR1 SGHNT and CDR2 YENEEA. The CDR3 runs to 17 residues. This chain's CDR3 is CASSPGSGTSLKETQYF. As DNA, the CDR3 is TGTGCCAGCAGCCCTGGCTCCGGGACTAGCTTAAAAGAGACCCAGTACTTC. Using reference TRBV11-3 and TRBJ2-5 for the parts outside the CDR3, the full variable domain is EAGVVQSPRYKIIEKKQPVAFWCNPISGHNTLYWYLQNLGQGPELLIRYENEEAVDDSQLPKDRFSAERLKGVDSTLKIQPAELGDSAVYLCASSPGSGTSLKETQYFGPGTRLLVL.

The V call is TRBV5-6, the J call TRBJ2-7; weak D call: TRBD1 (5 bases). Trimming took off 2 bases at V and 2 bases at J, with 11 bases between the two ends. From germline, CDR1 is SGHDT and CDR2 YYEEEE. The length of the CDR3 is 14 residues. CDR3 sequence reads: CASSFPGNTYEQYF. The CDR3, as DNA: TGTGCCAGCAGCTTTCCAGGGAATACCTACGAGCAGTACTTC.

This clone was seen a handful of times. The gene calls are TRBV18 and TRBJ2-5; the D gene is possibly TRBD2 (6 bases). The CDR3 loop spans 15 amino acids. The germline gives CDR1 KGHSH, CDR2 LQKENI. Trimming took off 2 bases at V and 4 bases at J, with 14 bases between the two ends. This CDR3 is CASSPDWRGAETQYF. The CDR3 bases are TGTGCCAGCTCACCAGATTGGAGGGGTGCAGAGACCCAGTACTTC.

This chain joins TRBV7-3 and TRBJ2-1; D is undetermined. Germline V gives CDR1 SGHTA, CDR2 FQGTGA. The CDR3 contains 16 residues. Trimming took off 5 bases at V and 5 bases at J, with 19 bases between the two ends. This CDR3 reads CASSPSTPLGDNEQFF. The CDR3, as DNA: TGTGCCAGCAGCCCGTCCACCCCCCTGGGCGACAATGAGCAGTTCTTC.

This clone occurred once. The CDR3 DNA sequence: TGTGCCAGCAGTGTAACTCGACAGGGATCCATCACAGATACGCAGTATTTT. Amino acid sequence: CASSVTRQGSITDTQYF. The V call is TRBV6-1, the J call TRBJ2-3; TRBD1 matches at 7 bases. This CDR3 region has 17 residues. Germline-derived CDR1 and CDR2 are MNHNS and SASEGT. V trimming: 4 bases; J trimming: 2 bases; junction bases outside the gene matches: 12.

The genes are TRBV7-9 and TRBJ2-1; D not certain. CDR3 size: 14 residues. Between the trimmed V and J ends, which lost 0 bases and 6 bases, there was a span of 9 bases. Per germline, CDR1 SEHNR and CDR2 FQNEAQ (reference sequence). The CDR3 sequence: CASSLAGLTNEQFF. CDR3 nucleotides: TGTGCCAGCAGCTTAGCCGGTCTAACCAATGAGCAGTTCTTC.

J is TRBJ2-7 and V is TRBV6-5, with a possible D match to TRBD2 (5 bases). CDR3 length: 14 amino acids. Germline V gene lookup returns CDR1 MNHEY and CDR2 SVGAGI. Trimming shortened V by 0 bases and J by 6 bases, and 12 bases separated the two germline ends. The CDR3 nucleotides are TGTGCCAGCAGTTACTCGGGTCTAGCAGCCGAGCAGTACTTC. Its translation is CASSYSGLAAEQYF.

The chain recombines TRBV29-1 with TRBJ2-7; D gene uncertain. V dropped 2 bases and J dropped 0 bases, with 2 bases sitting between them. The CDR3 totals 11 residues. The germline gives CDR1 SQVTM, CDR2 ANQGSEA. The CDR3 is CSVELSYEQYF. In nucleotides, the CDR3 is TGCAGCGTTGAACTCTCCTACGAGCAGTACTTC.

The chain couples TRBV5-1 to TRBJ1-1; unclear D gene. Germline CDR1 SGHRS, CDR2 YFSETQ. The CDR3 is made up of 14 amino acids. V was trimmed by 5 bases and J by 6 bases, leaving 17 bases between them. CDR3 coding DNA: TGCGCCAGCAGACCGAATAGCCTATACCCTGAAGCTTTCTTT. As protein: CASRPNSLYPEAFF.